The present entry profiles one T cell receptor (beta chain) with its context. V gave up 3 bases and J gave up 4 bases; unmatched junction bases: 5. This CDR3 has 14 residues. Germline lookup yields CDR1 MDHEN and CDR2 SYDVKM. Original processing notes: The assay estimated nucleated cells by amplifying reference gene primers. Assay used: immunoSEQ multiplex PCR; TCRdb lists only in-frame clones, some missing. V and J calls and clone size are given by that table; D and trimming were obtained from the DNA. The repertoire has 25,000 to 40,000 clones, roughly 91% of them found once; the top ten carry approximately 1%. The data were taken from a study of blood T cell repertoires in COVID-19. Study as a whole: Sources were T cells, B-cell-depleted T cells, or PBMCs; the material itself was cDNA or gDNA.

The sample was peripheral blood. J is TRBJ1-2 and V is TRBV28; 7 nucleotides agree with TRBD1. This TCR came from a man aged 70-80 years with active or convalescent COVID-19. The CDR3 DNA sequence: TGTGCCAGCAGTTTTAGGGACAGAATCTATGGCTACACCTTC. This codes for CASSFRDRIYGYTF.